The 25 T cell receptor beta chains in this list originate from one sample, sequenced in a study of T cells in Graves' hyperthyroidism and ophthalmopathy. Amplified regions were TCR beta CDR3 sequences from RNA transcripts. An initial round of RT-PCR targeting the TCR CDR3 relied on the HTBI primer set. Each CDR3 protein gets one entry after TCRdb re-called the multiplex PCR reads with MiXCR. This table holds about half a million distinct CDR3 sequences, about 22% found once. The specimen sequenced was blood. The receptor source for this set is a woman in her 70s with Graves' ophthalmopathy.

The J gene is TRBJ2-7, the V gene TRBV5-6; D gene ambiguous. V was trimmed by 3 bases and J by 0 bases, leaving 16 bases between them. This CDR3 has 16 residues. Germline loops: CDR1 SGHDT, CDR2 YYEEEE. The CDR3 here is CASSSPWTESSYEQYF. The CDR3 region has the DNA TGTGCCAGCAGCTCCCCCTGGACGGAAAGCTCCTACGAGCAGTACTTC.

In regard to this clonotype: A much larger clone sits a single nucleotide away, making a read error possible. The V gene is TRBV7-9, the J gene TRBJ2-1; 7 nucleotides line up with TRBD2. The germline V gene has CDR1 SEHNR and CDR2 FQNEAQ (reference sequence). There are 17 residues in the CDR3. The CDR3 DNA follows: TGTGTCAGCAGCTCCGGTTTGGATAGCGGGTACTACAATGAGCAGTTCTTC. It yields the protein CVSSSGLDSGYYNEQFF.

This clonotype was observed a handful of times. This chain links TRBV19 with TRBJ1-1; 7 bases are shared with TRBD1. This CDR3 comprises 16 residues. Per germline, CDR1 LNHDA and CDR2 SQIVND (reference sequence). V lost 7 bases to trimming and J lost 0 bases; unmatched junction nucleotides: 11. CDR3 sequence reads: CASTTAGTVMNTEAFF. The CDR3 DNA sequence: TGTGCCAGTACAACTGCCGGGACAGTCATGAACACTGAAGCTTTCTTT. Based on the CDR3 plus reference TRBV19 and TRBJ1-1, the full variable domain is DGGITQSPKYLFRKEGQNVTLSCEQNLNHDAMYWYRQDPGQGLRLIYYSQIVNDFQKGDIAEGYSVSREKKESFPLTVTSAQKNPTAFYLCASTTAGTVMNTEAFFGQGTRLTVV.

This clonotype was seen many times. The CDR3 DNA reads TGTGCCAGCAGTTTCGGCAGTAACACCGGGGAGCTGTTTTTT. It specifies CASSFGSNTGELFF. The rearrangement links TRBV12-3 or TRBV12-4 to TRBJ2-2; D is uncertain. The CDR3 length is 14 residues. V shed 3 bases and J shed 2 bases, with 7 bases lying between them.

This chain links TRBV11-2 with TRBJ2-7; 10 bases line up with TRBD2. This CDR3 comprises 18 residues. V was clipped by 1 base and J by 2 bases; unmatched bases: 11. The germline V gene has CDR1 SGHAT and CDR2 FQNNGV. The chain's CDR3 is CASSLAPPFTSGTYEQYF. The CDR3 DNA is TGTGCCAGCAGCTTAGCCCCTCCATTTACTAGCGGGACCTACGAGCAGTACTTC. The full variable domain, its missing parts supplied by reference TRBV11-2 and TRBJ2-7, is EAGVAQSPRYKIIEKRQSVAFWCNPISGHATLYWYQQILGQGPKLLIQFQNNGVVDDSQLPKDRFSAERLKGVDSTLKIQPAKLEDSAVYLCASSLAPPFTSGTYEQYFGPGTRLTVT.

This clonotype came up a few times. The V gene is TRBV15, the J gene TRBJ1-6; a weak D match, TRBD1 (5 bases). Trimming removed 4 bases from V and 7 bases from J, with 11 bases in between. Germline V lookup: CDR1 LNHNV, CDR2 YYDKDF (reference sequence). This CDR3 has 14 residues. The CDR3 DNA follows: TGTGCCACCAGCAAGACAGAGGGGAATTCACCCCTCCACTTT. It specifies CATSKTEGNSPLHF.

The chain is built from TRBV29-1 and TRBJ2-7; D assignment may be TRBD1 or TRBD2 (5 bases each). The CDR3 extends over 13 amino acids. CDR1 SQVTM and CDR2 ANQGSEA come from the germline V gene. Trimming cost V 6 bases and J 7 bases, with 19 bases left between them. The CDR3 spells CSVTDTGLGEQYF. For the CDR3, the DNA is TGCAGCGTCACGGACACGGGGTTGGGGGAGCAGTACTTC.

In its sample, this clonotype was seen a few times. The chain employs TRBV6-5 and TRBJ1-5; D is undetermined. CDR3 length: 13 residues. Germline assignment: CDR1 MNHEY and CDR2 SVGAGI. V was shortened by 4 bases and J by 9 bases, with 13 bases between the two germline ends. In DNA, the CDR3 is TGTGCCAGCAGTTTGGGTTTTCGGGGGCCCCAGCATTTT. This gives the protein CASSLGFRGPQHF.

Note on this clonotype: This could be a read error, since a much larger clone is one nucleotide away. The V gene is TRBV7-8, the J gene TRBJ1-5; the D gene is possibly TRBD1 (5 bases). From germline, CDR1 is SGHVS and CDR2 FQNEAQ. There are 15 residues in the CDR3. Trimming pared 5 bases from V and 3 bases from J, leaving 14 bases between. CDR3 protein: CASSPGAGNNQPQHF. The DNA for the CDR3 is TGTGCCAGCAGCCCCGGGGCAGGGAACAATCAGCCCCAGCATTTT. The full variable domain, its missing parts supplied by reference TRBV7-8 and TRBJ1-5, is GAGVSQSPRYKVAKRGQDVALRCDPISGHVSLFWYQQALGQGPEFLTYFQNEAQLDKSGLPSDRFFAERPEGSVSTLKIQRTQQEDSAVYLCASSPGAGNNQPQHFGDGTRLSIL.

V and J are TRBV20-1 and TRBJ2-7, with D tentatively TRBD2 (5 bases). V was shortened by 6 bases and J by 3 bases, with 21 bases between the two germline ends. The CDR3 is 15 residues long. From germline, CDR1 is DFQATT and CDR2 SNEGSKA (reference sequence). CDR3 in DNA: TGCAGTGCCCGCTCAGTAGGAGGAGCGATCTACGAGCAGTACTTC. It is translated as CSARSVGGAIYEQYF.

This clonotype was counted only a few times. Here the CDR3 DNA reads TGTGCCAGCAGTTACAGTACTGGGGCCAACGTCCTGACTTTC. It codes for CASSYSTGANVLTF. This rearrangement joins TRBV6-2 or TRBV6-3 to TRBJ2-6; D remains unclear. This CDR3 is 14 amino acids long. V was cut by 2 bases and J by 2 bases, with 4 bases left in between. The germline CDR1 and CDR2 sequences are MNHEY and SVGEGT.

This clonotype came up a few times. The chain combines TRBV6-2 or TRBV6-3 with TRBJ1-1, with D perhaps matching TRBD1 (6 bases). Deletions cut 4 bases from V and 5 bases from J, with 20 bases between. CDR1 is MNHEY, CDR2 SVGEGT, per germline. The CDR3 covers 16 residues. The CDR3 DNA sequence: TGTGCCAGCAGTTTCGGGGGTGTGCAGGGGCGGACTGAAGCTTTCTTT. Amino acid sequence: CASSFGGVQGRTEAFF.

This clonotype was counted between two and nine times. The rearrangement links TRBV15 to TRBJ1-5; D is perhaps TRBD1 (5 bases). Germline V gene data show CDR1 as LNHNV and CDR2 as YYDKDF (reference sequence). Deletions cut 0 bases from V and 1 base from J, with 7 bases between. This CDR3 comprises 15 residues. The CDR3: CATSRDRDSNQPQHF. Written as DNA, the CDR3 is TGTGCCACCAGCAGAGACCGGGACAGCAATCAGCCCCAGCATTTT. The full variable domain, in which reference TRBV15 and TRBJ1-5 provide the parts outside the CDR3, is DAMVIQNPRYQVTQFGKPVTLSCSQTLNHNVMYWYQQKSSQAPKLLFHYYDKDFNNEADTPDNFQSRRPNTSFCFLDIRSPGLGDTAMYLCATSRDRDSNQPQHFGDGTRLSIL.

The CDR3 here is CASSYIASGKETQYF. As DNA, the CDR3 is TGTGCCAGCAGTTACATAGCTAGCGGGAAAGAGACCCAGTACTTC. This chain joins TRBV6-5 and TRBJ2-5, with 9 bases identical to TRBD2. The CDR3 is made up of 15 amino acids. CDR1 MNHEY and CDR2 SVGAGI come from the germline V gene. Losses at the gene ends were 2 bases for V and 3 bases for J; bases not matched to a gene: 4.

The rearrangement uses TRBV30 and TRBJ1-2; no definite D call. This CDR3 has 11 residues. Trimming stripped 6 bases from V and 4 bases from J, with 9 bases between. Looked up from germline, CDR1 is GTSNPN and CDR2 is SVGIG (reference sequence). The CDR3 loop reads CACNYLYGYTF. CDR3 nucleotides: TGTGCCTGCAATTACCTCTATGGCTACACCTTC. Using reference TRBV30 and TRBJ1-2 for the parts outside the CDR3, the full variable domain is SQTIHQWPATLVQPVGSPLSLECTVEGTSNPNLYWYRQAAGRGLQLLFYSVGIGQISSEVPQNLSASRPQDRQFILSSKKLLLSDSGFYLCACNYLYGYTFGSGTRLTVV.

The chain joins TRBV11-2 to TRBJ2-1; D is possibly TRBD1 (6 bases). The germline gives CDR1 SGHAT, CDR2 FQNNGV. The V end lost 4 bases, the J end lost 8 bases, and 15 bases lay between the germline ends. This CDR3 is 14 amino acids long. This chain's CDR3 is CASSYSSTGYEQFF. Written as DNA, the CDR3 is TGTGCCAGCAGCTACTCGTCGACAGGCTATGAGCAGTTCTTC.

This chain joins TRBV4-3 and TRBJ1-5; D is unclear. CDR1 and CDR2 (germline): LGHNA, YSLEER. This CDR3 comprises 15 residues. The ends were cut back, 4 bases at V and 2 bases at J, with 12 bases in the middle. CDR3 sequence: CASSRGVRGNQPQHF. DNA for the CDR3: TGCGCCAGCAGCCGTGGGGTAAGGGGCAATCAGCCCCAGCATTTT.

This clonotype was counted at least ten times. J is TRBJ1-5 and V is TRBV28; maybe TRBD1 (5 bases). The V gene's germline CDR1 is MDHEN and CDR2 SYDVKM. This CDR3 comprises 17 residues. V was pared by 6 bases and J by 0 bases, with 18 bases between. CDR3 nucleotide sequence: TGTGCCAGCAGCCCTGGGGCCGTCAGCTATAGCAATCAGCCCCAGCATTTT. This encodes CASSPGAVSYSNQPQHF.

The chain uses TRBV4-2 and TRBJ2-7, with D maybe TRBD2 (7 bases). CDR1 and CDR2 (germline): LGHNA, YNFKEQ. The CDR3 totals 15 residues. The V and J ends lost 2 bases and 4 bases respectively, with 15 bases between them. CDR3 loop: CASSQSGEGGYEQYF. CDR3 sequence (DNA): TGTGCCAGCAGCCAATCCGGGGAGGGGGGGTACGAGCAGTACTTC.

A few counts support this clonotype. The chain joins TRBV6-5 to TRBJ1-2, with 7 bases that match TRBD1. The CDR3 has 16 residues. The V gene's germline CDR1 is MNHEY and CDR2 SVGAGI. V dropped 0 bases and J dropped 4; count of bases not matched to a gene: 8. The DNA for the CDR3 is TGTGCCAGCAGTTACTCAAGGACAGGAACCACCTATGGCTACACCTTC. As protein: CASSYSRTGTTYGYTF.

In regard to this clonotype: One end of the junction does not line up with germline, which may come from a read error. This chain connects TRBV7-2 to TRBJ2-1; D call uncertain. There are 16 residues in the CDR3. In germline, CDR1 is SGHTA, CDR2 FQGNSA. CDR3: CASSHRRVALGDEQFF. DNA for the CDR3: TGCGCCAGCAGCCATAGGAGAGTAGCCTTGGGCGATGAGCAGTTCTTC.

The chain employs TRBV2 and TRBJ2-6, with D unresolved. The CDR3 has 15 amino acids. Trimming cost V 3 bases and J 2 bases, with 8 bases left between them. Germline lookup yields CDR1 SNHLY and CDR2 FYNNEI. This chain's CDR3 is CASSDTVTGANVLTF. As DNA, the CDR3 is TGTGCCAGCAGTGATACAGTGACTGGGGCCAACGTCCTGACTTTC.

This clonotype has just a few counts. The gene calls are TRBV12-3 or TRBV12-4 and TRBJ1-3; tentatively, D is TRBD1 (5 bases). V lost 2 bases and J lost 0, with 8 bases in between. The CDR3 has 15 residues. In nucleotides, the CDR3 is TGTGCCAGCAGTTTACAGGGTCTCTCTGGAAACACCATATATTTT. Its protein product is CASSLQGLSGNTIYF.

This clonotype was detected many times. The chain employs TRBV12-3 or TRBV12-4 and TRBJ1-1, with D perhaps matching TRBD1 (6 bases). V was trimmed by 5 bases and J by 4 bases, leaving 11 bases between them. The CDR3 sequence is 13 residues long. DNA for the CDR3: TGTGCCAGCAGTCAACAGGGAAGCACTGAAGCTTTCTTT. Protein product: CASSQQGSTEAFF.

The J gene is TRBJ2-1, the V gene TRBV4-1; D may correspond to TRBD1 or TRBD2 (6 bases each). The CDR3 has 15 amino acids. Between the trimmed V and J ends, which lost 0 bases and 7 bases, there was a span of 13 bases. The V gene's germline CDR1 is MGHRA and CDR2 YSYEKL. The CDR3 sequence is CASSQEGGRWNEQFF. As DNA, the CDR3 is TGCGCCAGCAGCCAAGAAGGGGGGAGATGGAATGAGCAGTTCTTC.